These T cell receptor beta chains were read from a single sample in a study of identical twins. TCRdb reanalysed the 5' RACE reads using MiXCR and keeps one entry per CDR3 protein. Here the sample spans roughly 720,000 distinct CDR3 sequences, 15% to 20% being singletons. This sample also appeared in a second study, on T cells expressing NK-cell markers.

The specimen sequenced was PBMCs. These receptors were collected from a woman younger than 30 in good health. CDR3s include the opening cysteine and the closing phenylalanine or tryptophan. D genes are given only for firm matches. Some rows mark clone size as missing; the rest say once, few, many or name a class of expanded clone.

d_call,j_call,clone_size,v_call,cdr3_aa,cdr3_nt
.,TRBJ2-1,once,TRBV18,CASSPSGNPSYNEQFF,TGTGCCAGCTCACCATCCGGCAACCCCTCCTACAATGAGCAGTTCTTC
.,TRBJ2-2,few,TRBV9,CASSGGHSSTGELFF,TGTGCCAGCAGCGGGGGACACAGTAGCACCGGGGAGCTGTTTTTT
.,TRBJ1-1,many,TRBV6-5,CASSYSLSMWNTEAFF,TGTGCCAGCAGTTACTCGTTATCAATGTGGAACACTGAAGCTTTCTTT
TRBD1,TRBJ1-2,few,TRBV7-9,CASSLQGQLGYTF,TGTGCCAGCAGCTTACAGGGACAGCTTGGCTACACCTTC
TRBD2,TRBJ2-5,.,TRBV18,CASSPFRLAGAPETQYF,TGTGCCAGCTCACCTTTCCGACTAGCGGGAGCCCCAGAGACCCAGTACTTC
.,TRBJ2-1,few,TRBV5-5,CASSQLLARYNEQFF,TGTGCCAGCAGCCAGCTACTAGCCCGCTACAATGAGCAGTTCTTC
TRBD2,TRBJ2-7,.,TRBV7-9,CASSFGGRAVYEQYF,TGTGCCAGCAGCTTTGGCGGGAGGGCCGTCTACGAGCAGTACTTC
TRBD1,TRBJ1-6,few,TRBV6-5,CASSSRTGVYSPLHF,TGTGCCAGCAGTTCCCGGACAGGGGTTTATTCACCCCTCCACTTT
.,TRBJ1-2,.,TRBV20-1,CSARNNYGYTF,TGCAGTGCTAGAAACAACTATGGCTACACCTTC
.,TRBJ1-3,many,TRBV6-5,CASSYSQASGNTIYF,TGTGCCAGCAGTTACTCTCAGGCCTCTGGAAACACCATATATTTT
TRBD1,TRBJ2-7,few,TRBV5-1,CASSATGQGASQYF,TGCGCCAGCAGCGCAACGGGACAGGGGGCTTCGCAGTACTTC
.,TRBJ2-3,few,TRBV29-1,CSVVQYTDTQYF,TGCAGCGTTGTACAGTACACAGATACGCAGTATTTT
.,TRBJ2-5,once,TRBV20-1,CSASKTSKETQYF,TGCAGTGCTAGTAAGACTAGTAAAGAGACCCAGTACTTC
TRBD1,TRBJ2-7,.,TRBV7-2,CASSSTGLKGEQYF,TGTGCCAGCAGCTCGACAGGGTTAAAAGGCGAGCAGTACTTC
TRBD1,TRBJ1-2,few,TRBV5-1,CASSLAPRDRTLYGYTF,TGCGCCAGCAGCTTGGCGCCCCGGGACAGGACCCTATATGGCTACACCTTC
.,TRBJ2-5,.,TRBV7-2,CASSRDWFQETQYF,TGTGCCAGCAGTCGGGACTGGTTCCAAGAGACCCAGTACTTC
.,TRBJ2-1,few,TRBV10-3,CATRPQTSNSYNEQFF,TGTGCCACCCGGCCTCAGACTTCCAACTCCTACAATGAGCAGTTCTTC
TRBD2,TRBJ2-1,few,TRBV20-1,CSASSGTRGNEQFF,TGCAGTGCTAGTAGTGGGACTAGGGGAAATGAGCAGTTCTTC
.,TRBJ2-5,few,TRBV7-2,CASSRPLQQRETQYF,TGTGCCAGCAGCCGTCCACTCCAACAGAGAGAGACCCAGTACTTC
.,TRBJ2-2,few,TRBV28,CASSSTPGKNTGELFF,TGTGCCAGCAGTTCTACCCCGGGAAAGAACACCGGGGAGCTGTTTTTT
.,TRBJ2-1,.,TRBV3-1,CASSQDPWGASYNEQFF,TGTGCCAGCAGCCAAGACCCGTGGGGGGCCTCCTACAATGAGCAGTTCTTC
TRBD1,TRBJ1-2,.,TRBV5-1,CASNPRQGTVYGYTF,TGCGCCAGCAATCCGAGACAGGGGACCGTCTATGGCTACACCTTC
.,TRBJ2-5,.,TRBV6-5,CASSSHALGRKKETQYF,TGTGCCAGCAGTTCCCATGCACTGGGAAGGAAGAAGGAGACCCAGTACTTC
TRBD2,TRBJ2-7,few,TRBV6-1,CASSRRTSGTGSYEQYF,TGTGCCAGCAGTAGGAGGACTAGCGGGACCGGGTCCTACGAGCAGTACTTC
.,TRBJ2-3,few,TRBV12-3/TRBV12-4,CASKASTDTQYF,TGTGCCAGCAAAGCCAGCACAGATACGCAGTATTTT
.,TRBJ2-3,.,TRBV5-1,CASSPGQPSTDTQYF,TGCGCCAGCAGTCCCGGCCAGCCCAGCACAGATACGCAGTATTTT
.,TRBJ1-2,many,TRBV6-5,CASSYSTNGGYTF,TGTGCCAGCAGTTACTCGACCAATGGAGGCTACACCTTC
TRBD2,TRBJ2-3,.,TRBV9,CASSGLAGGSTDTQYF,TGTGCCAGCAGCGGATTAGCGGGAGGAAGCACAGATACGCAGTATTTT